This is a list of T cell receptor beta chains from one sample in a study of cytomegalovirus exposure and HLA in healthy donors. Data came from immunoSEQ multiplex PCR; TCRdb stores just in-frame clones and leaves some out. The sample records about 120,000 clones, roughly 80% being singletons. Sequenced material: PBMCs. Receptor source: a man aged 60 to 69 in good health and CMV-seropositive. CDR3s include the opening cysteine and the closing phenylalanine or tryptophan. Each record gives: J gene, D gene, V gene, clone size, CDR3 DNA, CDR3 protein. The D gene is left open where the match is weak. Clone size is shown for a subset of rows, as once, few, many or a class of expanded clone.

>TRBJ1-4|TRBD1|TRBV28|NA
TGTGCCAGCAGTTTTTCAGGGGGGAATGAAAAACTGTTTTTT
CASSFSGGNEKLFF
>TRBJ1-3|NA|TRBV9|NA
TGTGCCAGCAGCGTAGCCCGACACGTTACCTCTGGAAACACCATATATTTT
CASSVARHVTSGNTIYF
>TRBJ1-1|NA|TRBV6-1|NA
TGTGCCAGCAGTGAAAGTCCAGGGCTAGCTGAAGCTTTCTTT
CASSESPGLAEAFF
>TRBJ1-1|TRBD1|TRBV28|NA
TGTGCCAGCAGTTCCGGGACAGGGGGTACTGAAGCTTTCTTT
CASSSGTGGTEAFF
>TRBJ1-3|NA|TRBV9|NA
TGTGCCAGCAGCGTAGGGGGTTCCCCAAGGGGAGGAAACACCATATATTTT
CASSVGGSPRGGNTIYF
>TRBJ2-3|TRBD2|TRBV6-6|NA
TGTGCCAGCAGTTTGGGACTAGCGGGCACAGATACGCAGTATTTT
CASSLGLAGTDTQYF
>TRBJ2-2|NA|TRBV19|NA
TGTGCCAGTAGTCCTGAGGACACCGTCCGCCTGAACACCGGGGAGCTGTTTTTT
CASSPEDTVRLNTGELFF
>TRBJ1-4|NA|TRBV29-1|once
TGCAGCGTTGAGGAGGCAACTAATGAAAAACTGTTTTTT
CSVEEATNEKLFF
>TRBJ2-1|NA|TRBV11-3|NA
TGTGCCAGCAGCTTAGCAGGCGGGCGGAACAATGAGCAGTTCTTC
CASSLAGGRNNEQFF
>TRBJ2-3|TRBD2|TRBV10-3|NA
TGTGCCATCATGGAGCGGGAGCGCACAGATACGCAGTATTTT
CAIMERERTDTQYF
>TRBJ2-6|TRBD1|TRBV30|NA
TGTGCCTGGAGTCCCGACAGGGGTGGCTCTGGGGCCAACGTCCTGACTTTC
CAWSPDRGGSGANVLTF
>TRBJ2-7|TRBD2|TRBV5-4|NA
TGTGCCAGCAGCTTGGTGGGCGGGAGGGCCGACTACGAGCAGTACTTC
CASSLVGGRADYEQYF
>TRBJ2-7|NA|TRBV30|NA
TGTGCCTGGAGCTCCAGGTCCTACGAGCAGTACTTC
CAWSSRSYEQYF
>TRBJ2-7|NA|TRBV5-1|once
TGCGCCAGCGCGGAGCAAGCCCAGGAGGACCAGTACTTC
CASAEQAQEDQYF
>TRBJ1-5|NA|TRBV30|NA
TGTGCCTTCTCCGTCGACAATGGCAATCAGCCCCAGCATTTT
CAFSVDNGNQPQHF